This TCR beta chain stems from a study of identical twins. The study, taken as a whole, reports: Within twin pairs, the out-of-frame alpha sequences they shared showed excess low generation probability.

TCRdb analysed the 5' RACE reads with MiXCR anew, one entry per CDR3 protein. This table holds hundreds of thousands of distinct CDR3 sequences, about 7% found once. Germline V gene data show CDR1 as LGHDT and CDR2 as YNNKEL (reference sequence). The CDR3 spans 15 residues. Trimming took 2 bases from V and 1 from J, leaving 11 bases between them. Many counts were recorded for this clonotype. Its target is unknown. The same specimen was also included in a second study, on yellow fever vaccine responses in identical twins.

Sequencing was carried out using PBMCs. This TCR came from a woman between 18 and 29 years old in good health. The V call is TRBV3-1, the J call TRBJ1-1; tentative D call: TRBD1 (6 bases). CDR3 amino acids: CASSQLRGGNTEAFF. The CDR3 DNA sequence: TGTGCCAGCAGCCAACTCAGGGGAGGGAACACTGAAGCTTTCTTT.